These 19 T cell receptor beta chains originate from one sample sequenced in a study of cytomegalovirus exposure and HLA in healthy donors. The PCR used 60 Vbeta and 13 Jbeta primers. Data came from immunoSEQ multiplex PCR; TCRdb stores just in-frame clones and leaves some out. There are about 190,000 clones in the sample; over 80% occur only once, and roughly 1.6% lies in the top ten. The sequencing input was PBMCs. All receptors derive from a man aged 50-60 years in good health and CMV-seronegative.

The chain joins TRBV7-8 to TRBJ2-7, with D perhaps TRBD2 (5 bases). With 5 bases removed from V and 0 bases from J, the gap between germline ends came to 11 bases. The germline gives CDR1 SGHVS, CDR2 FQNEAQ. This CDR3 has 14 residues. The CDR3 is CASSPRGGSYEQYF. The CDR3 DNA follows: TGTGCCAGCAGCCCCCGGGGTGGCTCCTACGAGCAGTACTTC.

A single count supports this clone. The V call is TRBV19, the J call TRBJ2-7, with TRBD2 matching over 9 bases. The trim removed 5 bases at V and 7 bases at J, leaving 3 bases unmatched. The CDR3 totals 12 residues. Germline V CDR1 and CDR2: LNHDA, SQIVND (reference sequence). The CDR3 loop is CASSELAGEQYF. DNA of the CDR3: TGTGCCAGTAGTGAGCTAGCGGGGGAGCAGTACTTC.

The rearrangement uses TRBV28 and TRBJ2-7; 9 bases map to TRBD2. CDR1 and CDR2 from the germline V gene are MDHEN and SYDVKM. The CDR3 has 15 amino acids. V lost 5 bases and J lost 4; bases outside the gene matches: 9. The DNA of the CDR3 is TGTGCCAGCAGTCCTCATAGCGGGAGTCGGTACGAGCAGTACTTC. This sequence encodes CASSPHSGSRYEQYF.

This sequence joins TRBV12-5 and TRBJ1-4, with TRBD1 matching 7 bases. The germline V gene has CDR1 LGHNT and CDR2 FRNRAP. The CDR3 length is 14 residues. The ends lost 4 bases at V and 7 bases at J; junction bases unmatched: 6. CDR3 nucleotide sequence: TGTGCTAGTGGTTGGCGACAGGGTCGTGAAAAACTGTTTTTT. Its translation is CASGWRQGREKLFF. The full variable domain, in which reference TRBV12-5 and TRBJ1-4 provide the parts outside the CDR3, is DARVTQTPRHKVTEMGQEVTMRCQPILGHNTVFWYRQTMMQGLELLAYFRNRAPLDDSGMPKDRFSAEMPDATLATLKIQPSEPRDSAVYFCASGWRQGREKLFFGSGTQLSVL.

The chain is built from TRBV6-5 and TRBJ1-2; D uncertain. CDR1 MNHEY and CDR2 SVGAGI come from the germline V gene. V shed 5 bases and J shed 2 bases, with 6 bases lying between them. The CDR3 sequence is 12 residues long. CDR3 coding DNA: TGTGCCAGCAGTAGAAGCAACTATGGCTACACCTTC. Encoded protein: CASSRSNYGYTF.

The chain joins TRBV11-2 to TRBJ2-5, with TRBD1 matching over 7 bases. Germline-derived CDR1 and CDR2 are SGHAT and FQNNGV. The CDR3 covers 14 residues. After removal of 4 bases from V and 5 bases from J, the junction contained 7 bases not matched to a gene. In DNA form, the CDR3 reads TGTGCCAGCAGCTCACGAGACAGGGTTGAGACCCAGTACTTC. Protein sequence: CASSSRDRVETQYF.

This clone was observed a handful of times. The J gene is TRBJ2-5, the V gene TRBV4-1; 9 nucleotides match TRBD1. Germline V gives CDR1 MGHRA, CDR2 YSYEKL. The CDR3 is 13 residues long. V was clipped by 4 bases and J by 4 bases; unmatched bases: 1. The CDR3 DNA reads as TGCGCCAGCAGCCGGGACAGGGTAGAGACCCAGTACTTC. This codes for CASSRDRVETQYF.

V and J are TRBV6-6 and TRBJ2-3; 9 bases are shared with TRBD2. Trimming took 2 bases from V and 4 from J; bases not matched to a gene: 4. This CDR3 contains 15 residues. Germline lookup yields CDR1 MNHNY and CDR2 SVGAGI (reference sequence). CDR3 sequence (DNA): TGTGCCAGCAGTTACGGCGGGGGGGGGCCAGATACGCAGTATTTT. Amino acids: CASSYGGGGPDTQYF.

The CDR3, as DNA: TGCGCCAGCATAGGGGGCGATGGGGGGAAATACGTTAGCTCCTACAATGAGCAGTTCTTC. It encodes CASIGGDGGKYVSSYNEQFF. The V call is TRBV23-1, the J call TRBJ2-1, with D perhaps TRBD1 (7 bases). TRBV23-1 is marked as an open reading frame, function uncertain. The CDR3 consists of 20 residues. V dropped 7 bases and J dropped 0 bases, with 28 bases sitting between them.

The chain uses TRBV5-5 and TRBJ2-7; D may be TRBD2 (6 bases). This CDR3 is built from 16 residues. The V end was cut by 0 bases, the J end by 3 bases, with 16 bases between. Germline-derived CDR1 and CDR2 are SGHKS and YYEKEE (reference sequence). The CDR3 DNA is TGTGCCAGCAGCTTGGCCGGGAGCAGGACAAACTACGAGCAGTACTTC. Translation: CASSLAGSRTNYEQYF.

This clone was observed a few times. This sequence joins TRBV5-6 and TRBJ1-1; D is uncertain. CDR3 size: 13 residues. Germline assignment: CDR1 SGHDT and CDR2 YYEEEE. V lost 4 bases and J 0 bases, leaving 7 bases between the germline ends. The CDR3 spells CASSLGLNTEAFF. In DNA form, the CDR3 reads TGTGCCAGCAGCCTTGGCCTGAACACTGAAGCTTTCTTT.

Only a few counts were recorded for this clone. The gene calls are TRBV7-3 and TRBJ2-1; TRBD2 is a possible D gene (5 bases). The CDR3 contains 14 residues. The V end lost 5 bases, the J end lost 7 bases, and 15 bases lay between the germline ends. The germline gives CDR1 SGHTA, CDR2 FQGTGA. The CDR3, as DNA: TGTGCCAGCAGCCCACCTGGGATAGCGAATGAGCAGTTCTTC. Protein product: CASSPPGIANEQFF.

V gene TRBV5-1 combines with J gene TRBJ2-1, with TRBD1 identical over 7 bases. The germline V gene encodes CDR1 SGHRS and CDR2 YFSETQ. The length of the CDR3 is 14 residues. Trimming took 7 bases from V and 1 from J; bases not matched to a gene: 5. The DNA of the CDR3 is TGCGCCAGCCGGGACAGAGATTCCTACAATGAGCAGTTCTTC. Translation gives CASRDRDSYNEQFF.

As DNA, the CDR3 is TGTGCCAGCAGCACCAGACAGGGGGCTAATGAAAAACTGTTTTTT. Translation gives CASSTRQGANEKLFF. The genes are TRBV5-4 and TRBJ1-4, with TRBD1 matching 9 bases. After removal of 4 bases from V and 3 bases from J, the junction contained 4 bases not matched to a gene. The CDR3 runs 15 residues. Germline CDR1 SGHNT, CDR2 YYREEE (reference sequence). Complete variable domain (other parts from reference TRBV5-4 and TRBJ1-4): ETGVTQSPTHLIKTRGQQVTLRCSSQSGHNTVSWYQQALGQGPQFIFQYYREEENGRGNFPPRFSGLQFPNYSSELNVNALELDDSALYLCASSTRQGANEKLFFGSGTQLSVL.

The chain is built from TRBV5-4 and TRBJ2-7; the D is unclear. The length of the CDR3 is 13 residues. The V and J ends lost 2 bases and 2 bases respectively, with 8 bases between them. Germline lookup yields CDR1 SGHNT and CDR2 YYREEE (reference sequence). CDR3 coding DNA: TGTGCCAGCAGCTTTACAGACACCTACGAGCAGTACTTC. Translating gives CASSFTDTYEQYF.

This clone has only one observation. J is TRBJ2-3 and V is TRBV28; TRBD1 matches at 10 bases. V shed 0 bases, J shed 6 bases, and the junction held 6 bases outside the gene matches. The CDR3 runs 16 residues. Germline lookup yields CDR1 MDHEN and CDR2 SYDVKM. The CDR3 nucleotides read TGTGCCAGCAGTTTATGGGGGACAGGGGTGTTGGATACGCAGTATTTT. Its translation is CASSLWGTGVLDTQYF. Supplemented by reference TRBV28 and TRBJ2-3, the full variable domain reads DVKVTQSSRYLVKRTGEKVFLECVQDMDHENMFWYRQDPGLGLRLIYFSYDVKMKEKGDIPEGYSVSREKKERFSLILESASTNQTSMYLCASSLWGTGVLDTQYFGPGTRLTVL.

The chain has TRBV7-2 and TRBJ1-1; TRBD1 matches at 9 bases. The CDR3 spans 16 residues. Trimming at V came to 5 bases and at J to 4 bases, leaving 11 bases not matched to a gene. The germline V gene has CDR1 SGHTA and CDR2 FQGNSA. CDR3 residues: CASSPWTGAGITEAFF. CDR3 sequence (DNA): TGTGCCAGCAGCCCGTGGACAGGGGCGGGGATCACTGAAGCTTTCTTT.

The chain employs TRBV21-1 and TRBJ2-2; TRBD1, the table's D call, lacks a check against the DNA. TRBV21-1 constitutes a pseudogene. The CDR3 contains 17 residues. CDR3 DNA: TGTGCCAGCAGCAAATTGAGGGGACAGGGAGGCACCGGGGAGCTGTTTTTT. It translates to CASSKLRGQGGTGELFF.

This clone was picked up a small number of times. The V and J genes are TRBV5-8 and TRBJ2-7, with no clear D. In germline, CDR1 is SGHTS, CDR2 YDEGEE. This CDR3 spans 11 amino acids. V lost 4 bases to trimming and J lost 7 bases, with 9 bases between them. The DNA of the CDR3 is TGTGCCAGCAGCCGACTCGGGGAGCAGTACTTC. The encoded protein is CASSRLGEQYF.